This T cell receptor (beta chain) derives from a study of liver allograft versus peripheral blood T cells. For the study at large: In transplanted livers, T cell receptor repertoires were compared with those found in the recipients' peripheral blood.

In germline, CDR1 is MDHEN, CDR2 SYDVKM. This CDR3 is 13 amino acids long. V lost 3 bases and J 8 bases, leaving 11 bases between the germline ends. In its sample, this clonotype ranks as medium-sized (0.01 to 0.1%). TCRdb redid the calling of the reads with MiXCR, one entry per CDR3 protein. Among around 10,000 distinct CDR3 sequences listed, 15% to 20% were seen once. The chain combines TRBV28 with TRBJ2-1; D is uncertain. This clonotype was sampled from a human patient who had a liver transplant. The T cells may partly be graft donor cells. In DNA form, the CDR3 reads TGTGCCAGCAGTTTCGGCGGCTTCTATGAGCAGTTCTTC. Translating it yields CASSFGGFYEQFF.